The next 9 T cell receptor beta chains were all read from a single sample in a study of blood T cells in healthy people across ages. A second about 7 to 12 cycle PCR used barcoded and J-beta primers. TCRdb independently ran MiXCR on the 5' RACE reads; one entry per CDR3 protein. The sample has 600,000 to 1,000,000 distinct CDR3 sequences, roughly 25% seen once. The same sample was also used in a study of T cells of mothers and their children.

Material: blood. These receptors all stem from a boy aged 5-17 years in good health.

The rearrangement joins TRBV20-1 to TRBJ2-1; 7 bases agree with TRBD1. V was pared by 3 bases and J by 8 bases, with 10 bases of the junction left unmatched. The CDR3 has 14 amino acids. Germline V CDR1 and CDR2: DFQATT, SNEGSKA (reference sequence). The CDR3 nucleotides read TGCAGTGCTAGGGGAACAGGGGATATCGATGAGCAGTTCTTC. Protein sequence: CSARGTGDIDEQFF.

Only a few counts were recorded for this clonotype. The rearrangement uses TRBV7-2 and TRBJ1-1; no definite D call. The germline V and J ends were trimmed by 4 bases and 0 bases, with 12 bases remaining between them. The CDR3 extends over 15 amino acids. The germline gives CDR1 SGHTA, CDR2 FQGNSA. The CDR3 DNA reads as TGTGCCAGCAGCTCGATTTGGACGATGAACACTGAAGCTTTCTTT. This codes for CASSSIWTMNTEAFF.

This clonotype was recorded at least ten times. CDR3 protein: CASSLAGRETQYF. The CDR3 DNA is TGTGCCAGCAGCTTAGCAGGGCGGGAGACCCAGTACTTC. The genes are TRBV28 and TRBJ2-5; maybe TRBD1 (5 bases). Germline CDR1 reads MDHEN; CDR2 reads SYDVKM. There are 13 residues in the CDR3. V was clipped by 6 bases and J by 5 bases, with 13 bases between them. The whole variable domain, filled in from reference TRBV28 and TRBJ2-5, reads DVKVTQSSRYLVKRTGEKVFLECVQDMDHENMFWYRQDPGLGLRLIYFSYDVKMKEKGDIPEGYSVSREKKERFSLILESASTNQTSMYLCASSLAGRETQYFGPGTRLLVL.

This clonotype was detected a few times. The CDR3 DNA is TGTGCCAGCAGTTTAGGCTACAGAGACAATGAGCAGTTCTTC. Encoded protein: CASSLGYRDNEQFF. The chain employs TRBV27 and TRBJ2-1; D is undetermined. Per the germline V gene, CDR1 is MNHEY and CDR2 is SMNVEV (reference sequence). The CDR3 extends over 14 amino acids. V was trimmed by 2 bases and J by 5 bases, leaving 10 bases between them.

This clonotype has a handful of counts. V usage is TRBV20-1 and J usage is TRBJ2-1; TRBD2 might be the D (6 bases). This CDR3 region has 12 residues. Per the germline V gene, CDR1 is DFQATT and CDR2 is SNEGSKA (reference sequence). The V and J ends lost 0 bases and 8 bases respectively, with 8 bases between them. The CDR3 nucleotides are TGCAGTGCTAGAGAGGAGGGCCATGAGCAGTTCTTC. Translated, it gives CSAREEGHEQFF.

V gene TRBV11-2 combines with J gene TRBJ2-1, with unresolved D. Per the germline V gene, CDR1 is SGHAT and CDR2 is FQNNGV. V dropped 6 bases and J dropped 7 bases, with 25 bases sitting between them. The CDR3 consists of 17 residues. The CDR3 loop is CASSQGWSEIIPNEQFF. The CDR3, as DNA: TGTGCCAGCAGTCAAGGCTGGAGCGAGATAATCCCTAATGAGCAGTTCTTC.

This clonotype was detected only a few times. The chain recombines TRBV28 with TRBJ2-7; D remains unclear. The CDR3 consists of 12 residues. CDR1 and CDR2 (germline): MDHEN, SYDVKM. Trimming cost V 1 base and J 7 bases, with 8 bases left between them. The CDR3 coding sequence is TGTGCCAGCAGTTTATTGTGGCAGGAGCAGTACTTC. As protein: CASSLLWQEQYF.

The rearrangement uses TRBV9 and TRBJ2-7; D gene uncertain. CDR3 length: 14 residues. Trimming took off 0 bases at V and 0 bases at J, with 7 bases between the two ends. Germline-derived CDR1 and CDR2 are SGDLS and YYNGEE. The CDR3 DNA follows: TGTGCCAGCAGCGTAGCTCCCCTCTCCTACGAGCAGTACTTC. This gives the protein CASSVAPLSYEQYF. Using reference TRBV9 and TRBJ2-7 for the parts outside the CDR3, the full variable domain is DSGVTQTPKHLITATGQRVTLRCSPRSGDLSVYWYQQSLDQGLQFLIQYYNGEERAKGNILERFSAQQFPDLHSELNLSSLELGDSALYFCASSVAPLSYEQYFGPGTRLTVT.

This clonotype was observed a handful of times. The CDR3 spells CASTFGGEETQYF. CDR3 coding DNA: TGTGCCAGCACCTTTGGGGGGGAAGAGACCCAGTACTTC. This chain links TRBV5-5 with TRBJ2-5, with 7 bases lining up with TRBD2. V dropped 6 bases and J dropped 3; count of bases not matched to a gene: 5. Germline assignment: CDR1 SGHKS and CDR2 YYEKEE (reference sequence). The CDR3 sequence is 13 residues long.